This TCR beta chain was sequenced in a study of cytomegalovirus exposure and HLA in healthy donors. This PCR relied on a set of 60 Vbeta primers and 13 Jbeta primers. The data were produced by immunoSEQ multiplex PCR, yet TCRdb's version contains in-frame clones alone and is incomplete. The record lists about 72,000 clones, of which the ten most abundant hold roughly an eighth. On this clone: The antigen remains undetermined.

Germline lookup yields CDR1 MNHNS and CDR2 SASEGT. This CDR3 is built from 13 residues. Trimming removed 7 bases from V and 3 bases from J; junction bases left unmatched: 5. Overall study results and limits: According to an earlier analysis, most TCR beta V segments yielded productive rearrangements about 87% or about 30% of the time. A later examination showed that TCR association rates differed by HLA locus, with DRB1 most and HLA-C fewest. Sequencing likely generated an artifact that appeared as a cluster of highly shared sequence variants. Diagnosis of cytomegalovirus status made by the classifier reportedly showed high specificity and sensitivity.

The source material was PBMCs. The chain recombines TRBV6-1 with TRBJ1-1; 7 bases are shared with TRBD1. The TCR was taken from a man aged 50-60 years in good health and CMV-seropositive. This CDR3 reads CASMFQGDTEAFF. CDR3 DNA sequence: TGTGCCAGCATGTTCCAGGGGGACACTGAAGCTTTCTTT.